The text below deals with one TCR beta chain. Its specificity is not known. The data were taken from a study of shared clonotypes between healthy human individuals. Each subset's genomic DNA was shared equally among a number of immunoSEQ plates. The sequenced material, unsorted PBMC DNA, was run on ten immunoSEQ deep assay plates. Repertoires were generated with immunoSEQ multiplex PCR, while TCRdb's copy carries only in-frame clones and drops some. The sample includes 450,000 or so clones, around 77% of them seen just once. V gave up 4 bases and J gave up 3 bases, with 12 bases separating them. The germline V gene encodes CDR1 SEHNR and CDR2 FQNEAQ (reference sequence). The CDR3 has 14 residues. Study-wide points: Genetic and exposure-history diversity was limited by the small donor number. Among donors, clonotype sharing was expected to be affected by sequencing depth.

The genes are TRBV7-9 and TRBJ1-1; weak D call: TRBD1 (6 bases). The sample comprised PBMCs. This receptor was identified in a woman in her thirties or forties in good health. Some clones in this sample may be carry-over from other donors' samples. The CDR3 bases are TGTGCCAGCAGCTCTCGGGGGGCAGACACTGAAGCTTTCTTT. It encodes CASSSRGADTEAFF.